This T cell receptor (beta chain) comes out of a study of T cell responses to AZD1222 COVID-19 vaccine. Overall study results and limits: Unmutated variant regions are reportedly the target of nearly half of TCRs that are spike-specific. Recipients of two AZD1222 doses showed rising Spike-specific TCR breadth and depth. Donors were mostly white British, more females; clonal diversity possibly underestimated. Spike was spanned by vaccine-associated CD4 TCRs, with dominance at 160-218 and 743-854.

Note on this clone: As yet, its antigen is unknown.

The data were produced by immunoSEQ multiplex PCR, yet TCRdb's version contains in-frame clones alone and is incomplete. The data show 56,000 or so clones, with roughly 85% seen just once and more than 12% held by the top ten. The clonotype comes from an adult in good health. The sequencing used peripheral blood, collected on day 0 of AZD1222 vaccination.

CDR3 loop: CASSLFYSNQPQHF. CDR3 bases: TGTGCCAGCAGTTTATTTTACAGCAATCAGCCCCAGCATTTT. The chain couples TRBV27 to TRBJ1-5; D ambiguous. The V gene lost 1 base and the J gene lost 1 base, with 5 bases spanning the gap. The CDR3 is made up of 14 amino acids. Germline lookup yields CDR1 MNHEY and CDR2 SMNVEV (reference sequence).